Presented here are 2 T cell receptor beta chains from one specimen sequenced in a study of OX40 agonist ivuxolimab in advanced cancers. Only in-frame clones appear in the TCRdb table, and some are missing; sequencing was by immunoSEQ multiplex PCR. Here the sample spans over 85,000 clones, roughly 89% being singletons. The starting material was CD4+ or CD8+ T cells sorted from blood, obtained in a trial of the OX40 agonist ivuxolimab. The origin of the receptors is an adult with an advanced solid tumor such as melanoma, head and neck, liver or kidney cancer.

The rearrangement uses TRBV19 and TRBJ1-5, with a possible D match to TRBD1 (5 bases). Germline V gives CDR1 LNHDA, CDR2 SQIVND (reference sequence). V was pared by 1 base and J by 4 bases, with 17 bases between. The CDR3 is 17 residues long. CDR3 sequence reads: CASSIALGVGRNQPQHF. Here the CDR3 DNA reads TGTGCCAGTAGTATAGCCCTCGGGGTGGGGCGAAATCAGCCCCAGCATTTT.

This clone came up once. The DNA of the CDR3 is TGCGCCAGCAGCCAAGTCGGAATCTCCACAGATACGCAGTATTTT. Protein product: CASSQVGISTDTQYF. The rearrangement joins TRBV4-1 to TRBJ2-3; D unresolved. The V and J ends lost 1 base and 2 bases respectively, with 10 bases between them. The CDR3 loop spans 15 amino acids. From germline, CDR1 is MGHRA and CDR2 YSYEKL.